The next 30 T cell receptor beta chains were all read from a single sample in a study of T cell responses to AZD1222 COVID-19 vaccine. Profiling relied on immunoSEQ multiplex PCR, and the TCRdb table lists in-frame clones only, not all of them. Altogether tens of thousands of clones are present, about 89% being singletons, with the ten largest covering roughly 4.5%. Sequenced here: peripheral blood, sampled on day 0 of MenACWY control vaccination. These receptors were collected from an adult in good health.

This chain uses TRBV5-4 with TRBJ2-7; 10 bases align to TRBD2. CDR3 length: 15 residues. The V segment lost 4 bases and the J segment 9 bases; nucleotides outside the gene matches: 13. The germline gives CDR1 SGHNT, CDR2 YYREEE (reference sequence). The CDR3 DNA follows: TGTGCCAGCAGCGAGAGTCCTAGCGGGGGCACTCGGCAGTACTTC. This sequence encodes CASSESPSGGTRQYF.

This clone was seen a handful of times. The chain couples TRBV29-1 to TRBJ1-3; D is undetermined. The CDR3 extends over 12 amino acids. V was clipped by 5 bases and J by 0 bases, with 5 bases between them. Germline V gene data show CDR1 as SQVTM and CDR2 as ANQGSEA. CDR3 nucleotide sequence: TGCAGCGTTCGGGTCTCTGGAAACACCATATATTTT. This gives the protein CSVRVSGNTIYF. The full variable domain, completed using reference TRBV29-1 and TRBJ1-3, is SAVISQKPSRDICQRGTSLTIQCQVDSQVTMMFWYRQQPGQSLTLIATANQGSEATYESGFVIDKFPISRPNLTFSTLTVSNMSPEDSSIYLCSVRVSGNTIYFGEGSWLTVV.

This chain joins TRBV19 and TRBJ2-1, with 7 nucleotides matching TRBD2. The CDR3 runs to 16 residues. Trimming cost V 5 bases and J 4 bases; bases outside gene matches: 11. Looked up from germline, CDR1 is LNHDA and CDR2 is SQIVND (reference sequence). CDR3 protein: CASSPGLRAGYNEQFF. CDR3 nucleotide sequence: TGTGCCAGTAGTCCAGGTCTGCGAGCGGGGTACAATGAGCAGTTCTTC. The full variable domain, rest sourced from reference TRBV19 and TRBJ2-1, is DGGITQSPKYLFRKEGQNVTLSCEQNLNHDAMYWYRQDPGQGLRLIYYSQIVNDFQKGDIAEGYSVSREKKESFPLTVTSAQKNPTAFYLCASSPGLRAGYNEQFFGPGTRLTVL.

The sample holds one count of this clone. The V gene is TRBV7-2, the J gene TRBJ2-2; D not resolved. From germline, CDR1 is SGHTA and CDR2 FQGNSA. V lost 1 base, J lost 0 bases, and 6 bases lay in between. The CDR3 is made up of 15 amino acids. In DNA form, the CDR3 reads TGTGCCAGCAGCTTAGATACACCGAACACCGGGGAGCTGTTTTTT. This sequence encodes CASSLDTPNTGELFF.

The CDR3 DNA follows: TGTGCCAGCGACAGAGCAGGGAATCAGCCCCAGCATTTT. Its translation is CASDRAGNQPQHF. The chain carries TRBV2 and TRBJ1-5, with D possibly being TRBD1 (5 bases). V lost 8 bases, J lost 4 bases, and 12 bases lay in between. The CDR3 extends over 13 amino acids. Germline V gene lookup returns CDR1 SNHLY and CDR2 FYNNEI.

The V call is TRBV4-1, the J call TRBJ1-1, with D possibly matching TRBD1 (5 bases). The germline CDR1 and CDR2 sequences are MGHRA and YSYEKL. This CDR3 comprises 14 residues. Trimming shortened V by 4 bases and J by 11 bases, and 20 bases separated the two germline ends. The CDR3, as DNA: TGCGCCAGCAGCCTTCCCGACAGCCCAACCGGGGCTTTCTTT. Translating it yields CASSLPDSPTGAFF.

This chain joins TRBV6-4 and TRBJ1-5, with D maybe TRBD1 (5 bases). The V end lost 0 bases, the J end lost 9 bases, and 9 bases lay between the germline ends. The CDR3 runs to 13 residues. Per the germline V gene, CDR1 is MRHNA and CDR2 is SNTAGT. CDR3: CASSDSTGGPQHF. CDR3 coding DNA: TGTGCCAGCAGTGACTCGACCGGGGGGCCCCAGCATTTT.

The chain carries TRBV10-1 and TRBJ1-4; D unclear. The germline V gene has CDR1 WNHNN and CDR2 SYGVQD (reference sequence). The CDR3 length is 14 residues. Trimming removed 2 bases from V and 16 bases from J, with 20 bases in between. The CDR3 DNA reads TGCGCCAGCAGTGAGGCGCGGACGGTGGATAAGAAGTTTTTT. Encoded protein: CASSEARTVDKKFF.

The DNA for the CDR3 is TGTGCTAGTGGTTTGGATAGGGAAGCTTTCTTT. It translates to CASGLDREAFF. This chain connects TRBV12-5 to TRBJ1-1; D ambiguous. V lost 1 base to trimming and J lost 8 bases, with 5 bases between them. The CDR3 covers 11 residues. CDR1 is LGHNT and CDR2 is FRNRAP in the germline V gene.

The rearrangement links TRBV7-9 to TRBJ2-2; D is undetermined. The CDR3 is 14 amino acids. V shed 3 bases and J shed 4 bases, with 9 bases lying between them. Per germline, CDR1 SEHNR and CDR2 FQNEAQ (reference sequence). CDR3 DNA sequence: TGTGCCAGCAGCTTCCCTGTTCTCACCGGGGAGCTGTTTTTT. Protein product: CASSFPVLTGELFF. The full variable domain, in which reference TRBV7-9 and TRBJ2-2 provide the parts outside the CDR3, is DTGVSQNPRHKITKRGQNVTFRCDPISEHNRLYWYRQTLGQGPEFLTYFQNEAQLEKSRLLSDRFSAERPKGSFSTLEIQRTEQGDSAMYLCASSFPVLTGELFFGEGSRLTVL.

The chain couples TRBV2 to TRBJ2-3; D not resolved. Germline CDR1 is SNHLY and CDR2 is FYNNEI. This CDR3 is built from 12 residues. Trimming stripped 7 bases from V and 6 bases from J, with 11 bases between. The CDR3 nucleotides are TGTGCCAGCAAGGTGGTGCGGGATACGCAGTATTTT. It encodes CASKVVRDTQYF.

CDR3 coding DNA: TGTGCCAGTAGTGCCCCCGGGGGCGGGAACACCGGGGAGCTGTTTTTT. Translated: CASSAPGGGNTGELFF. The chain has TRBV19 and TRBJ2-2; D is possibly TRBD1 or TRBD2 (6 bases each). The CDR3 loop spans 16 amino acids. Germline lookup yields CDR1 LNHDA and CDR2 SQIVND (reference sequence). With 5 bases removed from V and 1 base from J, the gap between germline ends came to 14 bases.

CDR3 coding DNA: TGTGCCAGCAGCCCGGACAGGGGGAGCCCGGCCCAGCATTTT. It encodes CASSPDRGSPAQHF. The gene calls are TRBV28 and TRBJ1-5, with TRBD1 matching over 10 bases. The CDR3 covers 14 residues. Germline lookup yields CDR1 MDHEN and CDR2 SYDVKM. V was pared by 6 bases and J by 11 bases, with 10 bases of the junction left unmatched.

The gene calls are TRBV29-1 and TRBJ2-1; D gene uncertain. The CDR3 loop spans 12 amino acids. V was cut by 3 bases and J by 4 bases, with 7 bases left in between. Germline loops: CDR1 SQVTM, CDR2 ANQGSEA. The CDR3 is CSVDEYYNEQFF. CDR3 DNA sequence: TGCAGCGTTGATGAATATTACAATGAGCAGTTCTTC.

This sequence joins TRBV19 and TRBJ2-1; D possibly corresponds to TRBD1 (6 bases). The CDR3 contains 15 residues. V lost 5 bases and J 3 bases, leaving 14 bases between the germline ends. Germline V gene data show CDR1 as LNHDA and CDR2 as SQIVND (reference sequence). CDR3 DNA sequence: TGTGCCAGTAGTCGGACAGCCAGAGGCTACAATGAGCAGTTCTTC. This sequence encodes CASSRTARGYNEQFF. The full variable domain, completed using reference TRBV19 and TRBJ2-1, is DGGITQSPKYLFRKEGQNVTLSCEQNLNHDAMYWYRQDPGQGLRLIYYSQIVNDFQKGDIAEGYSVSREKKESFPLTVTSAQKNPTAFYLCASSRTARGYNEQFFGPGTRLTVL.

The rearrangement joins TRBV10-3 to TRBJ1-4; 9 bases align to TRBD1. CDR3 length: 14 amino acids. Germline CDR1 reads ENHRY; CDR2 reads SYGVKD. V lost 6 bases and J lost 4; bases outside the gene matches: 3. The CDR3: CAISRGQGNEKLFF. CDR3 bases: TGTGCCATCAGCCGGGGACAGGGTAATGAAAAACTGTTTTTT.

V usage is TRBV15 and J usage is TRBJ2-2; D gene uncertain. Germline CDR1 and CDR2: LNHNV and YYDKDF (reference sequence). The CDR3 loop spans 13 amino acids. The germline V and J ends were trimmed by 6 bases and 0 bases, with 5 bases remaining between them. The CDR3 loop reads CATRAPNTGELFF. Here the CDR3 DNA reads TGTGCCACCAGGGCGCCGAACACCGGGGAGCTGTTTTTT.

The V call is TRBV11-1, the J call TRBJ2-7, with TRBD2 matching over 10 bases. The length of the CDR3 is 15 residues. The ends lost 0 bases at V and 2 bases at J; junction bases unmatched: 1. In germline, CDR1 is SGHAT, CDR2 FQDESV (reference sequence). The CDR3 DNA sequence: TGTGCCAGCAGCTTAGCTAGCGGGGGGCCCTACGAGCAGTACTTC. Translating it yields CASSLASGGPYEQYF.

By sample share, this clone is medium-sized. The rearrangement uses TRBV3-1 (or the pseudogene TRBV3-2) and TRBJ2-1, with D perhaps assigned TRBD1 or TRBD2 (7 bases each). V was trimmed by 4 bases and J by 14 bases, leaving 15 bases between them. CDR3 length equals 12 residues. CDR1 is LGHDT, CDR2 YNNKEL, per germline (reference sequence). The CDR3 sequence is CASSPTGRDKFF. The CDR3 region has the DNA TGTGCCAGCAGCCCGACAGGGAGGGATAAGTTCTTC.

This chain uses TRBV7-2 with TRBJ1-1; D is uncertain. This CDR3 is 11 amino acids long. Germline-derived CDR1 and CDR2 are SGHTA and FQGNSA. V dropped 5 bases and J dropped 3 bases, with 4 bases sitting between them. CDR3 amino acids: CASSPYTEAFF. CDR3 sequence (DNA): TGTGCCAGCAGCCCCTACACTGAAGCTTTCTTT. The whole variable domain, filled in from reference TRBV7-2 and TRBJ1-1, reads GAGVSQSPSNKVTEKGKDVELRCDPISGHTALYWYRQSLGQGLEFLIYFQGNSAPDKSGLPSDRFSAERTGGSVSTLTIQRTQQEDSAVYLCASSPYTEAFFGQGTRLTVV.

The chain joins TRBV15 to TRBJ2-3; D not certain. This CDR3 comprises 12 residues. V was clipped by 0 bases and J by 5 bases, with 3 bases between them. From germline, CDR1 is LNHNV and CDR2 YYDKDF (reference sequence). The CDR3 spells CATSRERDTQYF. The CDR3 DNA is TGTGCCACCAGCAGAGAGCGAGATACGCAGTATTTT. The full variable domain, completed using reference TRBV15 and TRBJ2-3, is DAMVIQNPRYQVTQFGKPVTLSCSQTLNHNVMYWYQQKSSQAPKLLFHYYDKDFNNEADTPDNFQSRRPNTSFCFLDIRSPGLGDTAMYLCATSRERDTQYFGPGTRLTVL.

The V call is TRBV19, the J call TRBJ2-3, with a tentative D call TRBD2 (5 bases). The CDR3 spans 13 residues. Between the trimmed V and J ends, which lost 11 bases and 1 base, there was a span of 13 bases. The germline V gene encodes CDR1 LNHDA and CDR2 SQIVND (reference sequence). In DNA, the CDR3 is TGTGCCGCTAGGGAGTTGGGCACAGATACGCAGTATTTT. Its protein is CAARELGTDTQYF.

This chain connects TRBV29-1 to TRBJ2-7; D is unresolved. CDR1 is SQVTM and CDR2 is ANQGSEA in the germline V gene. This CDR3 spans 15 amino acids. The ends were cut back, 4 bases at V and 0 bases at J, with 16 bases in the middle. The CDR3 is CSVGKTSLSSYEQYF. In DNA, the CDR3 is TGCAGCGTTGGCAAGACCTCTTTAAGCTCCTACGAGCAGTACTTC.

This chain uses TRBV5-6 with TRBJ1-2; D call uncertain. This CDR3 is built from 13 residues. V was clipped by 0 bases and J by 8 bases, with 11 bases between them. Germline values: CDR1 SGHDT, CDR2 YYEEEE. CDR3 loop: CASSLVGTRGYTF. The CDR3, as DNA: TGTGCCAGCAGCTTGGTTGGCACTAGGGGCTACACCTTC. Full variable domain (outside the CDR3, taken from reference TRBV5-6 and TRBJ1-2): DAGVTQSPTHLIKTRGQQVTLRCSPKSGHDTVSWYQQALGQGPQFIFQYYEEEERQRGNFPDRFSGHQFPNYSSELNVNALLLGDSALYLCASSLVGTRGYTFGSGTRLTVV.

The sample holds one count of this clone. The rearrangement links TRBV4-1 to TRBJ2-1, with 10 bases fitting TRBD2. This CDR3 is 15 amino acids long. J gave up 4 bases and V 4 bases, and 4 bases lay outside the gene matches. Per the germline V gene, CDR1 is MGHRA and CDR2 is YSYEKL. The CDR3 bases are TGCGCCAGCAGCCCACTAGCGGGACCATACAATGAGCAGTTCTTC. Translated, it gives CASSPLAGPYNEQFF.

This chain connects TRBV30 to TRBJ1-1, with a weak D call TRBD1 (5 bases). The V and J ends lost 3 bases and 4 bases respectively, with 9 bases between them. This CDR3 has 12 amino acids. Germline CDR1 is GTSNPN and CDR2 is SVGIG (reference sequence). The CDR3 nucleotides read TGTGCCTGGAGAAGGGGAGCCACTGAAGCTTTCTTT. Amino acids: CAWRRGATEAFF.

The chain combines TRBV6-5 with TRBJ1-1; D uncertain. The germline CDR1 and CDR2 sequences are MNHEY and SVGAGI. V shed 0 bases and J shed 5 bases, with 10 bases lying between them. There are 14 residues in the CDR3. DNA of the CDR3: TGTGCCAGCAGTTACTCGAGGACGGGGACTGAAGCTTTCTTT. Its translation: CASSYSRTGTEAFF.

This sequence joins TRBV5-8 and TRBJ2-5; TRBD2 is a possible D gene (6 bases). The length of the CDR3 is 14 residues. V shed 0 bases and J shed 4 bases, with 10 bases lying between them. Germline-derived CDR1 and CDR2 are SGHTS and YDEGEE. The CDR3: CASSLAGGGETQYF. The CDR3 DNA follows: TGTGCCAGCAGCTTGGCCGGGGGAGGAGAGACCCAGTACTTC.

This clone was found once. This chain uses TRBV12-3 or TRBV12-4 with TRBJ2-7; 7 bases are shared with TRBD1. Trimming cost V 5 bases and J 6 bases; bases outside gene matches: 4. The length of the CDR3 is 12 residues. CDR3 DNA sequence: TGTGCCAGCAGTAAACAGGGGACCGAGCAGTACTTC. It is translated as CASSKQGTEQYF.

This chain links TRBV6-1 with TRBJ2-1; no clear D. The CDR3 consists of 16 residues. The germline gives CDR1 MNHNS, CDR2 SASEGT. Trimming cost V 2 bases and J 0 bases, with 11 bases left between them. CDR3 region: CASSEPVGSSYNEQFF. In DNA form, the CDR3 reads TGTGCCAGCAGTGAACCCGTTGGCAGCTCCTACAATGAGCAGTTCTTC.